This T cell receptor beta chain emerged from a study of T cells in Graves' hyperthyroidism and ophthalmopathy. With regard to this clonotype: Its antigen remains unknown.

Ophthalmopathy cases met thresholds of Clinical Activity Score at least 3, NOSPECS grade at least 4 and duration under 3 months. Used for diagnoses were clinical symptoms, serum thyroxine and TRAb, thyroid ultrasound and orbital computed tomography. PBMCs were derived from roughly 9.6 ml fresh peripheral blood. General study points: Most thyroid clonotypes with frequency above 0.001 were detected in blood.

The CDR3 regions of TCR beta were amplified from RNA transcripts. HTBI primers were used for first-round RT-PCR of the TCR CDR3. TCRdb analysed the multiplex PCR reads with MiXCR anew, one entry per CDR3 protein. The sample holds a few hundred thousand distinct CDR3 sequences; roughly an eighth are singletons and the top ten take 30% to 35%. J lost 1 base, V lost 6 bases, and 5 bases had no gene match. The CDR3 runs to 15 residues. CDR1 is LNHDA, CDR2 SQIVND, per germline (reference sequence). What was sequenced was blood. The sequence derives from a woman in her thirties or forties with Graves' ophthalmopathy. This chain uses TRBV19 with TRBJ2-2; 7 positions match TRBD2. The CDR3 spells CASRSGELNTGELFF. CDR3 DNA: TGTGCCAGTAGAAGCGGGGAATTGAACACCGGGGAGCTGTTTTTT.